This TCR beta chain was profiled in a study of response to subunit inactivated influenza vaccine. The study, taken as a whole, reports: There was a suggestion from the authors that each seasonal influenza vaccination recruits few new T cells.

The CDR3 is 15 amino acids. V dropped 5 bases and J dropped 4; count of bases not matched to a gene: 10. The germline CDR1 and CDR2 sequences are SGHVS and FQNEAQ. TCRdb used MiXCR to reprocess the RT-PCR reads, holding one entry per CDR3 protein. This table holds roughly 570,000 distinct CDR3 sequences, approximately 13% found once. This clonotype appeared a few times. Its antigen is not known. The TCR originated in a man over 45 who received an inactivated influenza vaccine. The source was PBMCs from blood, collected roughly 47 days after vaccination. The chain recombines TRBV7-8 with TRBJ2-7, with TRBD1 matching 8 bases. The CDR3 spells CASSGRTGSFYEQYF. The CDR3, as DNA: TGTGCCAGCAGCGGAAGGACAGGGAGTTTTTACGAGCAGTACTTC.